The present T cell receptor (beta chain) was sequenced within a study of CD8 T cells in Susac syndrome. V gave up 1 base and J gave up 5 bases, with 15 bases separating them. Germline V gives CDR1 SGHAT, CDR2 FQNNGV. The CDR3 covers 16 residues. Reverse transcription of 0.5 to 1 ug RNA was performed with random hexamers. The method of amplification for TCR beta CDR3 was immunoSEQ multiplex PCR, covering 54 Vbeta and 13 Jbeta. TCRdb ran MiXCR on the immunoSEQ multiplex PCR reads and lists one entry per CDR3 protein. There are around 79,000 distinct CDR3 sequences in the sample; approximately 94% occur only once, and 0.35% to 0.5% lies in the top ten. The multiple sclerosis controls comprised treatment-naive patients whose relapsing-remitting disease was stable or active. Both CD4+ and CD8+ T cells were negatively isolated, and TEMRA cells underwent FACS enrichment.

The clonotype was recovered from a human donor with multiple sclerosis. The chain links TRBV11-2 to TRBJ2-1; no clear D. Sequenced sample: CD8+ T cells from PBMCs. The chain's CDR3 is CASSLVGIGLDNEQFF. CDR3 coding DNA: TGTGCCAGCAGCTTAGTCGGCATCGGGTTAGACAATGAGCAGTTCTTC.